These 18 T cell receptor beta chains originate from one sample sequenced in a study of CD8 T cells in ankylosing spondylitis. TCRdb reprocessed the 5' RACE reads via MiXCR and lists one record per CDR3 protein. This table has about 240,000 distinct CDR3 sequences, over 8.5% appearing once. The source material was blood, either unsorted or a sorted T cell fraction (not recorded which). These receptors came from a male donor with ankylosing spondylitis or in good health (not recorded which).

This clonotype was detected many times. This chain uses TRBV5-1 with TRBJ1-2, with D unresolved. The CDR3 loop spans 12 amino acids. Germline V gene lookup returns CDR1 SGHRS and CDR2 YFSETQ. V was trimmed by 0 bases and J by 8 bases, leaving 8 bases between them. CDR3 DNA: TGCGCCAGCAGCTTGGAGGGCTCCGGCTACACCTTC. Translated: CASSLEGSGYTF.

This clonotype was recorded many times. This chain links TRBV4-1 with TRBJ2-1; 7 nucleotides match TRBD2. Germline CDR1 is MGHRA and CDR2 is YSYEKL. The CDR3 sequence is 16 residues long. V was clipped by 0 bases and J by 5 bases; unmatched bases: 7. CDR3 protein: CASSQDMGLPNNEQFF. The CDR3 DNA is TGCGCCAGCAGCCAAGATATGGGACTACCTAACAATGAGCAGTTCTTC.

V usage is TRBV5-1 and J usage is TRBJ2-2, with 11 positions matching TRBD1. CDR3 length: 15 amino acids. Per the germline V gene, CDR1 is SGHRS and CDR2 is YFSETQ. J gave up 5 bases and V 4 bases, and 4 bases lay outside the gene matches. In DNA form, the CDR3 reads TGCGCCAGCAGCGAGCGGGACAGGGGGACCGGGGAGCTGTTTTTT. Translating it yields CASSERDRGTGELFF.

This clonotype occurred a few times. The chain is built from TRBV5-1 and TRBJ1-6, with TRBD1 matching 7 bases. V gave up 3 bases and J gave up 9 bases; unmatched junction bases: 6. CDR1 and CDR2 (germline): SGHRS, YFSETQ. The CDR3 is 14 amino acids. CDR3 nucleotides: TGCGCCAGCAGCTACGACAGGGACGCTTCACCCCTCCACTTT. As protein: CASSYDRDASPLHF.

This clonotype appeared many times. The CDR3 DNA reads TGCAGCGTTGAAGGCAGGGCCTCTGGAAACACCATATATTTT. Its translation is CSVEGRASGNTIYF. The gene calls are TRBV29-1 and TRBJ1-3; possible D gene TRBD1, 5 bases. Trimming took 1 base from V and 0 from J, leaving 7 bases between them. Germline V gene lookup returns CDR1 SQVTM and CDR2 ANQGSEA. The CDR3 has 14 amino acids.

This clonotype occurred many times. The chain recombines TRBV4-3 with TRBJ1-1; D possibly corresponds to TRBD1 (6 bases). This CDR3 contains 16 residues. The ends were cut back, 0 bases at V and 4 bases at J, with 15 bases in the middle. Germline V lookup: CDR1 LGHNA, CDR2 YSLEER. As DNA, the CDR3 is TGCGCCAGCAGCCAAGATCGAGGGGGGTTGCGCACTGAAGCTTTCTTT. This gives the protein CASSQDRGGLRTEAFF.

This clonotype was found many times. The chain is built from TRBV5-1 and TRBJ1-1; TRBD1 might be the D (6 bases). The CDR3 has 17 amino acids. CDR1 is SGHRS, CDR2 YFSETQ, per germline. Between the trimmed V and J ends, which lost 0 bases and 1 base, there was a span of 16 bases. The CDR3 coding sequence is TGCGCCAGCAGCTTGGCCACGGGGGCCTTCTCGAACACTGAAGCTTTCTTT. This sequence encodes CASSLATGAFSNTEAFF. Looking up the rest from reference TRBV5-1 and TRBJ1-1 gives the full variable domain: KAGVTQTPRYLIKTRGQQVTLSCSPISGHRSVSWYQQTPGQGLQFLFEYFSETQRNKGNFPGRFSGRQFSNSRSEMNVSTLELGDSALYLCASSLATGAFSNTEAFFGQGTRLTVV.

This clonotype was recorded at least ten times. The chain's CDR3 is CATRNLAGNTDTQYF. CDR3 nucleotides: TGCGCCACCAGGAATCTAGCGGGAAACACAGATACGCAGTATTTT. The chain recombines TRBV10-2 with TRBJ2-3, with 9 bases fitting TRBD2. CDR3 length: 15 amino acids. The ends lost 10 bases at V and 2 bases at J; junction bases unmatched: 10. Looked up from germline, CDR1 is WSHSY and CDR2 is SAAADI.

This clonotype was observed many times. J is TRBJ1-2 and V is TRBV6-1; D unresolved. Germline V gene data show CDR1 as MNHNS and CDR2 as SASEGT. The CDR3 runs 12 residues. Trimming took off 6 bases at V and 2 bases at J, with 7 bases between the two ends. CDR3 DNA sequence: TGTGCCAGCAGAAACAACAACTATGGCTACACCTTC. It translates to CASRNNNYGYTF.

This clonotype was seen repeatedly, ten times or more. The DNA of the CDR3 is TGCGCCAGCAGCTTGGATCTGCCGACTGTCGAGACCCAGTACTTC. Translating gives CASSLDLPTVETQYF. The V and J genes are TRBV5-1 and TRBJ2-5; no clear D gene. This CDR3 has 15 residues. Germline CDR1 reads SGHRS; CDR2 reads YFSETQ. V was pared by 0 bases and J by 5 bases, with 14 bases between.

The rearrangement joins TRBV7-9 to TRBJ2-5; TRBD2 agrees at 7 bases. V trimming: 6 bases; J trimming: 4 bases; junction bases outside the gene matches: 8. This CDR3 has 14 residues. Germline V CDR1 and CDR2: SEHNR, FQNEAQ (reference sequence). CDR3 region: CASRASGNAETQYF. The CDR3 nucleotides read TGTGCCAGCAGAGCAAGCGGGAACGCAGAGACCCAGTACTTC.

The J gene is TRBJ1-2, the V gene TRBV27; D not certain. The CDR3 contains 13 residues. Deletions cut 3 bases from V and 5 bases from J, with 10 bases between. Germline V gene data show CDR1 as MNHEY and CDR2 as SMNVEV (reference sequence). The CDR3 nucleotides are TGTGCCAGCAGTTTTTCTGTAGGGTATGGCTACACCTTC. Translated: CASSFSVGYGYTF.

This clonotype was detected ten times or more. V is TRBV4-2 and J is TRBJ2-7; D gene ambiguous. Between the trimmed V and J ends, which lost 1 base and 4 bases, there was a span of 11 bases. Germline assignment: CDR1 LGHNA and CDR2 YNFKEQ. This CDR3 comprises 14 residues. The CDR3 coding sequence is TGTGCCAGCAGCCAAGGAATCGGAGCTTACGAGCAGTACTTC. It is translated as CASSQGIGAYEQYF.

In its sample, this clonotype was seen many times. The V call is TRBV5-1, the J call TRBJ1-1; D is possibly TRBD1 (5 bases). Per germline, CDR1 SGHRS and CDR2 YFSETQ. Trimming removed 0 bases at V and 2 bases at J, with 8 bases between. The CDR3 has 14 residues. CDR3 nucleotides: TGCGCCAGCAGCTTGGCGGGGCCTAACACTGAAGCTTTCTTT. Encoded protein: CASSLAGPNTEAFF. Supplemented by reference TRBV5-1 and TRBJ1-1, the full variable domain reads KAGVTQTPRYLIKTRGQQVTLSCSPISGHRSVSWYQQTPGQGLQFLFEYFSETQRNKGNFPGRFSGRQFSNSRSEMNVSTLELGDSALYLCASSLAGPNTEAFFGQGTRLTVV.

This clonotype has a count of ten or more. The V and J genes are TRBV27 and TRBJ2-3; D call uncertain. The CDR3 has 13 amino acids. CDR1 is MNHEY, CDR2 SMNVEV, per germline (reference sequence). Trimming shortened V by 4 bases and J by 3 bases, and 8 bases separated the two germline ends. CDR3 nucleotide sequence: TGTGCCAGCAGTTCCCCCCGAACAGATACGCAGTATTTT. Protein product: CASSSPRTDTQYF.

This clonotype was counted ten times or more. J is TRBJ2-2 and V is TRBV20-1; D tentatively reads TRBD1 or TRBD2 (5 bases each). Between the trimmed V and J ends, which lost 5 bases and 0 bases, there was a span of 16 bases. This CDR3 region has 16 residues. The germline CDR1 and CDR2 sequences are DFQATT and SNEGSKA (reference sequence). CDR3 sequence reads: CSAPKRGTANTGELFF. The CDR3 nucleotides read TGCAGTGCTCCCAAGAGGGGTACGGCGAACACCGGGGAGCTGTTTTTT.

This clonotype was seen a few times. This sequence joins TRBV20-1 and TRBJ2-1; no clear D gene. V lost 6 bases, J lost 10 bases, and 16 bases lay in between. The CDR3 runs 12 residues. Germline values: CDR1 DFQATT, CDR2 SNEGSKA (reference sequence). The CDR3 DNA reads TGCAGTGCACCAGGACCAGTCGGGGAGCAGTTCTTC. This encodes CSAPGPVGEQFF.

In this sample, this clonotype turned up many times. The rearrangement joins TRBV7-2 to TRBJ2-3; D call uncertain. Germline-derived CDR1 and CDR2 are SGHTA and FQGNSA. V shed 5 bases and J shed 2 bases, with 11 bases lying between them. This CDR3 comprises 14 residues. CDR3 DNA: TGTGCCAGCAGCCCCCGAAGGACCACAGATACGCAGTATTTT. Translation gives CASSPRRTTDTQYF.